These 19 T cell receptor beta chains share one sample of origin, sequenced in a study of metastatic and nonmetastatic thyroid tumors. TCRdb recomputed clones from the PCR reads via MiXCR. The sample holds about 24,000 clones, roughly 13% seen once. No treatment of any kind had been given to any patient before thyroid surgery. Sequenced input: blood. The receptor set was obtained from a female donor with papillary thyroid cancer or a benign thyroid nodule (not recorded which). Some clones in this sample may be carry-over from other donors' samples.

The sample holds many counts of this clone. The rearrangement links TRBV9 to TRBJ1-4; D remains unclear. The CDR3 totals 16 residues. Trimming took 0 bases from V and 4 from J, leaving 13 bases between them. CDR1 SGDLS and CDR2 YYNGEE come from the germline V gene. The CDR3 DNA sequence: TGTGCCAGCAGCGTAGATGGCGCGGAAGGTAATGAAAAACTGTTTTTT. Encoded protein: CASSVDGAEGNEKLFF. Drawing the rest from reference TRBV9 and TRBJ1-4, the complete variable domain is DSGVTQTPKHLITATGQRVTLRCSPRSGDLSVYWYQQSLDQGLQFLIQYYNGEERAKGNILERFSAQQFPDLHSELNLSSLELGDSALYFCASSVDGAEGNEKLFFGSGTQLSVL.

This clone was observed at least ten times. The chain uses TRBV11-2 and TRBJ2-3, with a possible D match to TRBD2 (6 bases). Trimming pared 8 bases from V and 5 bases from J, leaving 17 bases between. CDR1 is SGHAT, CDR2 FQNNGV, per germline. CDR3 length: 14 residues. DNA for the CDR3: TGTGCCAGCCAGCAGCAGGAGGGAAGAGATACGCAGTATTTT. Amino acids: CASQQQEGRDTQYF.

This clone counts as medium-sized. This chain links TRBV19 with TRBJ2-7; 7 nucleotides match TRBD1. Trimming cost V 3 bases and J 7 bases; bases outside gene matches: 6. The germline CDR1 and CDR2 sequences are LNHDA and SQIVND (reference sequence). The CDR3 has 13 residues. In DNA, the CDR3 is TGTGCCAGTAGTATCGGCAGGGGGAAGGAGCAGTACTTC. Its translation: CASSIGRGKEQYF.

This clone was found many times. The chain recombines TRBV6-2 or TRBV6-3 with TRBJ1-1, with D perhaps matching TRBD1 (5 bases). The CDR3 has 13 residues. V lost 4 bases, J lost 8 bases, and 14 bases lay in between. Germline V gives CDR1 MNHEY, CDR2 SVGEGT. The CDR3 here is CASSFRDPREAFF. In DNA, the CDR3 is TGTGCCAGCAGTTTCCGGGACCCGAGAGAAGCTTTCTTT.

About this clone itself: A junction end diverges from the germline sequence, so it may reflect a read error. This rearrangement joins TRBV7-8 to TRBJ2-7; TRBD2 might be the D (5 bases). The CDR3 totals 17 residues. Germline V gene data show CDR1 as SGHVS and CDR2 as FQNEAQ. The CDR3, as DNA: TGTGCCAGCAGCCTGGCCCGGGCCCGAGGAGGCTCCTACGAGCATTACTTC. It yields the protein CASSLARARGGSYEHYF.

This clone came up many times. The chain combines TRBV19 with TRBJ2-7; possibly TRBD1 or TRBD2 for D (5 bases each). Germline V gene data show CDR1 as LNHDA and CDR2 as SQIVND (reference sequence). Trimming removed 2 bases at V and 2 bases at J, with 19 bases between. The CDR3 is made up of 17 amino acids. The CDR3 coding sequence is TGTGCCAGTAGTATAAAGGTAGCACAGGTGGGGGCCTACGAGCAGTACTTC. It codes for CASSIKVAQVGAYEQYF.

This clone was counted at least ten times. The chain links TRBV20-1 to TRBJ2-1; 11 positions match TRBD2. CDR3 size: 16 residues. V was pared by 0 bases and J by 6 bases, with 7 bases of the junction left unmatched. Germline V gene sequence: CDR1 DFQATT, CDR2 SNEGSKA (reference sequence). The CDR3 bases are TGCAGTGCTAGAGATCCCTTCGGGACTAGCGGCAATGAGCAGTTCTTC. This codes for CSARDPFGTSGNEQFF.

The V and J genes are TRBV30 and TRBJ2-7; D possibly corresponds to TRBD2 (6 bases). Trimming removed 7 bases at V and 3 bases at J, with 13 bases between. The CDR3 is 12 residues long. Looked up from germline, CDR1 is GTSNPN and CDR2 is SVGIG (reference sequence). The CDR3 nucleotides read TGTGCCTCCTCTGGGGGGTACTACGAGCAGTACTTC. This encodes CASSGGYYEQYF.

This clone is labeled medium-sized. The chain employs TRBV11-1 and TRBJ2-7; 7 nucleotides match TRBD1. V gave up 4 bases and J gave up 1 base; unmatched junction bases: 1. CDR1 SGHAT and CDR2 FQDESV come from the germline V gene (reference sequence). The CDR3 has 13 residues. In DNA, the CDR3 is TGTGCCAGCAGCTCGGACAGGTCCTACGAGCAGTACTTC. Residues: CASSSDRSYEQYF.

This clone was observed many times. The chain carries TRBV6-1 and TRBJ1-5; D not resolved. This CDR3 comprises 13 residues. The V end lost 7 bases, the J end lost 2 bases, and 9 bases lay between the germline ends. Looked up from germline, CDR1 is MNHNS and CDR2 is SASEGT. The CDR3 DNA sequence: TGTGCCAGCATGGGTTTTGGCAATCAGCCCCAGCATTTT. This codes for CASMGFGNQPQHF.

Ten or more counts support this clone. The chain couples TRBV24-1 to TRBJ2-1; D is unresolved. The CDR3 consists of 14 residues. The V and J ends lost 5 bases and 1 base respectively, with 8 bases between them. Germline values: CDR1 KGHDR, CDR2 SFDVKD. The CDR3 here is CATSGEPSYNEQFF. The CDR3, as DNA: TGTGCCACCAGTGGCGAACCTTCCTACAATGAGCAGTTCTTC.

This clone was detected ten times or more. V is TRBV28 and J is TRBJ1-3, with a weak D call TRBD1 (6 bases). V was trimmed by 4 bases and J by 4 bases, leaving 11 bases between them. The CDR3 extends over 14 amino acids. Germline V gives CDR1 MDHEN, CDR2 SYDVKM. This CDR3 reads CASSSTRGGNTIYF. For the CDR3, the DNA is TGTGCCAGCAGTTCCACCAGGGGAGGAAACACCATATATTTT.

This clone was recorded at least ten times. The gene calls are TRBV29-1 and TRBJ2-7; unclear D gene. The CDR3 sequence is 12 residues long. Looked up from germline, CDR1 is SQVTM and CDR2 is ANQGSEA. The V and J ends lost 4 bases and 7 bases respectively, with 14 bases between them. The DNA for the CDR3 is TGCAGCGTTGGATCCGGCCGACGGGAGCAGTACTTC. This codes for CSVGSGRREQYF.

The rearrangement joins TRBV7-8 to TRBJ2-7; D is unresolved. The CDR3 spans 14 residues. V lost 1 base and J lost 5, with 12 bases in between. Germline CDR1 and CDR2: SGHVS and FQNEAQ. The CDR3 loop reads CASSLVTLWDEQYF. The CDR3 bases are TGTGCCAGCAGCTTAGTGACCCTGTGGGACGAGCAGTACTTC.

The CDR3 reads CASSPVGLAGVRGQFF. CDR3 nucleotides: TGTGCCAGCAGCCCCGTGGGACTAGCGGGAGTTCGGGGGCAGTTCTTC. This chain joins TRBV11-2 and TRBJ2-1, with TRBD2 identical over 14 bases. Germline V gives CDR1 SGHAT, CDR2 FQNNGV. Trimming cost V 5 bases and J 12 bases; bases outside gene matches: 12. This CDR3 has 16 amino acids.

This clone is judged medium-sized. The chain uses TRBV28 and TRBJ2-7; no definite D call. V was cut by 2 bases and J by 6 bases, with 14 bases left in between. The CDR3 consists of 14 residues. Per germline, CDR1 MDHEN and CDR2 SYDVKM. CDR3 nucleotide sequence: TGTGCCAGCAGTTTACCGCCCCCCAGAGGCGAGCAGTACTTC. Translation: CASSLPPPRGEQYF.

With regard to this clone: An end of the junction differs from the germline gene, which may be a read error. The chain links TRBV28 to TRBJ2-7; D gene uncertain. The CDR3 sequence is 17 residues long. Germline V gene data show CDR1 as MDHEN and CDR2 as SYDVKM. In nucleotides, the CDR3 is TGTGCCAACAGTTTCGTCTTCACCGTGGGAATCTCCTACGAGCAGTACTTC. Encoded protein: CANSFVFTVGISYEQYF.

This clone was observed at least ten times. This rearrangement joins TRBV7-6 to TRBJ2-5; 14 nucleotides align to TRBD2. The CDR3 has 19 amino acids. Germline V gene sequence: CDR1 SGHVS, CDR2 FNYEAQ. V shed 5 bases, J shed 2 bases, and the junction held 13 bases outside the gene matches. The CDR3 spells CASSPAILTSGGEQETQYF. The CDR3 DNA is TGTGCCAGCAGCCCGGCGATTTTGACTAGCGGGGGGGAACAAGAGACCCAGTACTTC.

This clone has ten or more counts. The chain combines TRBV19 with TRBJ2-2; 9 bases align to TRBD1. The germline V gene encodes CDR1 LNHDA and CDR2 SQIVND (reference sequence). V dropped 5 bases and J dropped 3; count of bases not matched to a gene: 13. The CDR3 length is 18 residues. CDR3 sequence: CASSSPRTGGADTGELFF. The CDR3 bases are TGTGCCAGTAGTTCCCCCCGTACAGGGGGCGCGGACACCGGGGAGCTGTTTTTT.